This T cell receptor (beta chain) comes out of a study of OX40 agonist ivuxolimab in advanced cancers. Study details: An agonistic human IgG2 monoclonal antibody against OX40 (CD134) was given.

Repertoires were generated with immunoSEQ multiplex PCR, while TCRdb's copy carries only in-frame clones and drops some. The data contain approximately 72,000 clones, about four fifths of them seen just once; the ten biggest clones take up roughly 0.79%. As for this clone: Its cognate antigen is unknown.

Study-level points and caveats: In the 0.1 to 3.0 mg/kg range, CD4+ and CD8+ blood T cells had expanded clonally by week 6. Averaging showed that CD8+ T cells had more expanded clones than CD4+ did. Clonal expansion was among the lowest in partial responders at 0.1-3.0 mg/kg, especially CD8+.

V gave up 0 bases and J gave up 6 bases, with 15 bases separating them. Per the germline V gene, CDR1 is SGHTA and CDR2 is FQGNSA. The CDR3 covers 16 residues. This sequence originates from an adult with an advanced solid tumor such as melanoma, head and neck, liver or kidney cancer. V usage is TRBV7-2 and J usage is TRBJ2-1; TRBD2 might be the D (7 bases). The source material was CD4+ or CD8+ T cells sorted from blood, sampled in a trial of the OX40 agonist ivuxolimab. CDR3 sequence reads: CASSLAGGPAINEQFF. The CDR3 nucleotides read TGTGCCAGCAGCTTAGCGGGGGGGCCGGCGATCAATGAGCAGTTCTTC.